A single TCR beta chain is shown here with its context. Its antigen is as yet unknown. V trimming: 1 base; J trimming: 3 bases; junction bases outside the gene matches: 4. Germline CDR1 and CDR2: SGHTA and FQGTGA. The CDR3 length is 15 residues. This entry belongs to a study of T cells in localized non-small cell lung cancer. Study-wide findings and caveats: In adjacent lung, a median roughly 57 of the top 100 tumor clones were found. One tumor region alone was sequenced, and heterogeneity therefore remains possible.

The data were produced by immunoSEQ multiplex PCR, yet TCRdb's version contains in-frame clones alone and is incomplete. The repertoire holds around 10,000 clones, about 85% seen once, with 8.6% in the top ten. This sequence was found in a male donor aged 60 or older with stage III lung adenocarcinoma. The sample here was peripheral blood, taken before any cancer treatment. V gene TRBV7-3 combines with J gene TRBJ2-7; 9 bases map to TRBD2. CDR3 sequence reads: CASSLKASGNYEQYF. The DNA of the CDR3 is TGTGCCAGCAGCTTAAAGGCTAGCGGGAACTACGAGCAGTACTTC.